This is a list of T cell receptor beta chains from one sample in a study of blood T cell repertoires in COVID-19. The table came from immunoSEQ multiplex PCR; TCRdb's copy has only in-frame clones and leaves some out. The table includes about 84,000 clones, 65% to 85% detected once. Sequenced material: peripheral blood. Receptors were obtained from an elderly woman with acute or convalescent COVID-19. CDR3s include the opening cysteine and the closing phenylalanine or tryptophan. Each record gives: CDR3 DNA, CDR3 protein, D gene, V gene, J gene, clone size. The D gene is left open where the match is weak. Not every row has a clone size; where given, it reads once, few, many or a size class.

CDR3 DNA: TGTGCCAGCACTCCGGAGGGCCTTACCGGGGAGCTGTTTTTT
CDR3 protein: CASTPEGLTGELFF
D gene: .
V gene: TRBV6-6
J gene: TRBJ2-2
clone size: once

CDR3 DNA: TGTGCCAGCAGCACCGCGGGATTCGGCACAGATACGCAGTATTTT
CDR3 protein: CASSTAGFGTDTQYF
D gene: .
V gene: TRBV5-4
J gene: TRBJ2-3
clone size: .

CDR3 DNA: TGCAGCGCTGGGGGGACAGGGGGCATAGGTGGCTATGGCTACACCTTC
CDR3 protein: CSAGGTGGIGGYGYTF
D gene: TRBD1
V gene: TRBV29-1
J gene: TRBJ1-2
clone size: .

CDR3 DNA: TGCGCCAGCGGAAATCTAGCGGGAGTAGACAATGAGCAGTTCTTC
CDR3 protein: CASGNLAGVDNEQFF
D gene: TRBD2
V gene: TRBV10-1
J gene: TRBJ2-1
clone size: .

CDR3 DNA: TGTGCCAGTAGACCGGACTGGACTAACTATGGCTACACCTTC
CDR3 protein: CASRPDWTNYGYTF
D gene: .
V gene: TRBV19
J gene: TRBJ1-2
clone size: .

CDR3 DNA: TGTGCCAGCAGCTCTCAGCCCGGACTCAGCACAGATACGCAGTATTTT
CDR3 protein: CASSSQPGLSTDTQYF
D gene: .
V gene: TRBV3-1/TRBV3-2
J gene: TRBJ2-3
clone size: .

CDR3 DNA: TGCGCCAGCAGCTTGGAGGCGGCCCAAGAGACCCAGTACTTC
CDR3 protein: CASSLEAAQETQYF
D gene: .
V gene: TRBV5-1
J gene: TRBJ2-5
clone size: .

CDR3 DNA: TGCGCCAGCAGCCAAAATTCCCGGATGAGGGGGAGCGGTACCGGGGAGCTGTTTTTT
CDR3 protein: CASSQNSRMRGSGTGELFF
D gene: .
V gene: TRBV4-3
J gene: TRBJ2-2
clone size: .

CDR3 DNA: TGTGCCAGTAACGGGGAAAAACTGTTTTTT
CDR3 protein: CASNGEKLFF
D gene: .
V gene: TRBV19
J gene: TRBJ1-4
clone size: .

CDR3 DNA: TGTGCCAGCAGCTTAGCTGGAGCGGGACCAATACAAGAGACCCAGTACTTC
CDR3 protein: CASSLAGAGPIQETQYF
D gene: TRBD2
V gene: TRBV7-2
J gene: TRBJ2-5
clone size: .